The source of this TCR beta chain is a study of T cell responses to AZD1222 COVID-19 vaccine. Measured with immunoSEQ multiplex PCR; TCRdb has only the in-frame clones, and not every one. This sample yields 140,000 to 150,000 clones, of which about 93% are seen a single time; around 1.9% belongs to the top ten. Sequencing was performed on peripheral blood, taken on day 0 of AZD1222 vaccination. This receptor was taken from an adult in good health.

The chain's CDR3 is CATQTAGRNTEAFF. The DNA for the CDR3 is TGTGCCACCCAGACTGCAGGACGGAACACTGAAGCTTTCTTT. The rearrangement links TRBV6-5 to TRBJ1-1; D call uncertain. The V and J ends lost 10 bases and 1 base respectively, with 16 bases between them. The V gene's germline CDR1 is MNHEY and CDR2 SVGAGI. The CDR3 extends over 14 amino acids.